This T cell receptor beta chain was observed in a study of T cell repertoires in cytomegalovirus infection. On the study more broadly: CMV infection together with matching HLA type was indicated by public TCR beta signatures.

TCRdb analysed the reads with MiXCR anew, one entry per CDR3 protein. Of about 110,000 distinct CDR3 sequences listed, 9.5% to 13% are singletons. This CDR3 region has 14 residues. CDR1 and CDR2 from the germline V gene are KGHSH and LQKENI. Trimming cost V 4 bases and J 6 bases; bases outside gene matches: 7. Study-wide points: In two of eight donors, the top clonotype was HLA-C-restricted CMV-specific. Cumulated frequencies of public TCR beta families served to identify carriers of CMV plus the relevant HLA.

Turning to this clonotype: The antigen remains undetermined.

Sequenced input: PBMCs, sequenced either directly or after in vitro stimulation (not recorded which). This receptor was taken from a human donor in good health (CMV status not recorded). Some clones in this sample may be carry-over from other donors' samples. The chain has TRBV18 and TRBJ2-7, with TRBD1 matching over 9 bases. CDR3 nucleotides: TGTGCCAGCTCACAAGGGGGACAGGGTCGCGAGCAGTACTTC. Amino acids: CASSQGGQGREQYF.